This T cell receptor beta chain comes out of a study of cytomegalovirus exposure and HLA in healthy donors (dated by TCRdb to 2017 to 2019). About the full investigation: In an earlier analysis of approximately 500 of the donors, under 300 Gb of sequence data and 90 million to 120 million unique TCR beta sequences from about 179 million T cells were reported. Approximately 330 gigabases of sequencing data and around 88 million unique TCR sequences made up an early release that covered approximately 700 HLA-typed donors. Of the roughly 400 genotyped donors, 75% to 85% were placed in the genetic ancestry cluster associated with self-reported Caucasian donors. The study aimed to test whether cataloging public T cell receptors could reveal signatures of past pathogen exposure. Using immunosequencing, the study profiled T cell repertoires from fewer than 700 subjects and related those repertoires to cytomegalovirus serostatus. Along with the roughly 700-subject first cohort, a separate validation cohort of 120 different subjects was used. The study combined high-throughput TCR immunosequencing, statistical association of individual TCRs with disease status, and machine learning to predict cytomegalovirus infection status. A later analysis re-examined previously published TCR beta repertoires from just over 650 donors and added high-resolution HLA genotyping to investigate patterns of TCR occurrence. The later analysis used no new phenotypic data to find candidate immune exposures, relying instead on TCR beta sequences and their occurrence across donors. In an earlier analysis of 587 of the donors, high-throughput TCR beta sequencing was used to judge whether each TCR beta V gene segment behaved as functional or pseudogenic. Donor age, sex, ethnicity and CMV serostatus were compiled together with the repertoire data. In a later genetic analysis, genome-wide SNP genotypes for about three fifths of the roughly 670 donors were used, and that subset was treated as a discovery cohort. All discovery cohort repertoires had been generated using a single sequencing platform. HLA typing covered class I and class II loci at four-digit resolution. The number of donors typed differed by locus, with roughly 620-640 for A, B, C, DRB1 and DQB1, approximately 500 for DQA1, some 570 for DPA1, and about 450 for DPB1. A handful of DR-DQ haplotypes were handled as single units for association and clustering because linkage in the cohort was strong. Across 300 to 400 genotyped donors of the cohort, an average of roughly 250,000 unique TCR beta nucleotide sequences per donor were sequenced, and approximately 17% of those sequences were non-productive. What the authors observed across the whole study: A later analysis found that most CMV-associated TCR beta chains appeared HLA-restricted, with HLA associations seemingly driven largely by CMV exposure. A later analysis found that HLA-associated TCR beta chains were more clonally expanded and had lower generation probabilities than equally common non-associated chains. Because counts were too low, about 15 rarely observed V segments, including chromosome 9 orphons, were left out of the earlier analysis of some 600 of the donors. In a later analysis, about 16,000 TCR beta sequences were associated with specific HLA alleles at a false discovery rate of 0.05. A further reported finding was that TCR beta sequences accurately predicted the HLA-A and HLA-B alleles for most subjects in the first cohort. In a later genetic analysis, a missense DCLRE1C variant was associated with V-gene and J-gene trimming of TCR beta chains, and the association was replicated in an independent cohort. The classifier was reported to diagnose cytomegalovirus status with high specificity and sensitivity in both the original and validation cohorts. A cluster of highly shared sequence variants was judged likely to be a technical artifact of the sequencing pipeline. HLA typing was unavailable for some donors at each locus, so association tests used only the typed subset. According to a later genetic analysis, donors in an Asian-associated ancestry cluster had fewer N-insertions in productive TCRs than the roughly 700-donor mean. Presence/absence analyses assumed roughly uniform sequencing depth across donors, an assumption that may not hold. In a later analysis, the rate of TCR association differed among HLA loci, with DRB1 alleles having the most associated TCRs and HLA-C alleles having the fewest. For the cohort, immune exposure information was limited to CMV serostatus. Several of the top co-occurrence clusters appeared to be linked to parvovirus B19, influenza, CMV and Epstein-Barr virus, according to a later analysis. A total of fewer than 200 TCR beta chains were listed by the study as associated with cytomegalovirus. Most TCR sequences were observed very rarely across donors, whereas some public TCRs were present in many individuals. When HLA alleles, especially DR and DQ, strongly co-occurred, attributing TCR associations to individual alleles was difficult. This cohort had only TCR beta chains sequenced, and the lack of alpha or paired-chain data limited which features could be detected. A few of the identified cytomegalovirus-associated TCR beta chains were confirmed in vitro to be specific for cytomegalovirus antigens. Correlated functional status among segregating V segments might reflect linkage disequilibrium, but an unknown experimental factor could not be ruled out. Some IMGT-functional V segments, including TRBV6-2 and TRBV6-3, could not be told apart with the 87-base-pair reads, so those segments were excluded. Broadly in line with IMGT annotations, most TCR beta V segments showed up in productive rearrangements about 87% or about 30% of the time in an earlier analysis of several hundred of the donors. It was suggested by the authors that the approach could potentially be generalized to other disease states and immunological phenotypes.

In total, more than 500 healthy bone marrow donors made up the cohort. At the time of sampling, every cohort member was nominally healthy, though immune exposures that went unrecorded were likely present. The donor was CMV seronegative and belonged to the group of 350 to 400 seronegative cohort members. Each donor provided a peripheral blood sample, and peripheral blood mononuclear cells were used for TCR beta sequencing. The Qiagen DNeasy Blood Extraction Kit was used to extract genomic DNA from the blood cell samples. The method behind the library was the immunoSEQ multiplex PCR assay. For the multiplex PCR, a mixture combining 60 forward primers for TCR Vbeta segments and 13 reverse primers for TCR Jbeta segments was used. A multiplex PCR assay on genomic DNA amplified the CDR3 region of rearranged TCR beta genes. On the Illumina HiSeq System, the amplified TCR beta libraries were sequenced as 87-base-pair reads. On the study's bioinformatics: A later analysis tallied 75 million to 85 million unique TCR beta chains across the 666 repertoires, and roughly 11 million of those chains were shared by two or more donors. A nearest-neighbor algorithm error-corrected the raw reads and collapsed the reads into unique sequences, merging closely related sequences to remove PCR and sequencing errors. CDR3 sequences were aligned to IMGT reference sequences to assign V, D and J gene segments. For a sequence to be retained, a match of at least six nucleotides to both a V gene segment and a J gene segment was required. A rearrangement counted as productive if the CDR3 had no stop codons and remained in frame with V and J, and every other rearrangement counted as non-productive. CDR3 was defined according to IMGT convention as the region running from the second conserved V-encoded cysteine to the conserved J-encoded phenylalanine. The earlier analysis of some 540 of the donors excluded any sequence lacking an unambiguous match to a single V gene segment. In an earlier analysis of approximately 550 of the donors, V segments were called functional above 56.7% productive rearrangements and were called segregating when the between-donor standard deviation exceeded 5%. A statistical classification framework was developed to diagnose cytomegalovirus status using the catalog of TCR beta chain sequences. In a later analysis, V and J genes were assigned by comparing TCR nucleotide sequences against IMGT/GENE-DB human TR gene sequences. Using the TCRdist pipeline, a later analysis assigned CDR3 sequences along with most-parsimonious VDJ recombination scenarios. In a later analysis, each TCR beta chain was defined by its CDR3 amino acid sequence together with its V-gene family, and reads lacking a unique V-gene family were excluded. A later analysis removed 550 to 700 highly shared, low-generation-probability nucleotide sequences to deal with suspected cross-contamination and a sequencing artifact. In a later analysis, a clonal expansion index for each public chain was calculated from normalized within-repertoire ranks of inferred template counts. A later analysis computed generation probabilities with a VDJ recombination model fitted to out-of-frame rearrangements, and checked the results against IGoR. A later analysis scored TCR-TCR, TCR-HLA and TCR-CMV co-occurrence with hypergeometric tests, applying a repertoire-size bias correction to TCR pairs. To estimate false discovery rates, a later analysis permuted the HLA or CMV assignments 20 times. In a later analysis, co-occurring TCRs were grouped using DBSCAN, and TCRdist sequence similarity was added for clustering within HLA-allele-positive subsets. Co-occurrence clustering excluded repertoires with fewer than 30,000 or more than 120,000 public chains, plus five with anomalous nucleotide sharing. TCRdb carries this immuneACCESS record with in-frame sequences only. Its versions omit some clonotypes, under half of them owing to an unresolved V gene in the studies checked, with the rest unexplained. The V and J calls and clone size were taken over from that table, and D and trimming were inferred from the DNA. The sample table lists nearly 65,000 clones, 73% of them with a count of one. The ten largest make up 4.5% to 5.5% of the sample.

About this clone: What antigen it recognizes has not been identified. Base qualities are not provided; no much larger clone lies one nucleotide away.

Looking up the germline V gene yields CDR1 SGDLS and CDR2 YYNGEE. V is clipped by 4 bases and J by 9 bases, and the sequence between their germline boundaries is 7 bases long. From the cysteine up to the phenylalanine, the CDR3 has a length of 11 residues. Just CDR3 DNA is preserved here, 33 bases in frame from base 1. Sequenced sample: PBMCs. This receptor was taken from a man aged 50-59 years in good health and CMV-seronegative. This chain joins TRBV9 to TRBJ2-2; the D segment cannot be called with confidence. The nucleotide sequence reads TGTGCCAGCAGCTCAGGCTGGGAGCTGTTTTTT. Its coded protein is CASSSGWELFF.